Sequencing of this T cell receptor beta chain was carried out in a study of blood T cell repertoires in COVID-19. On the study more broadly: Both acute and convalescent COVID-19 samples were obtained from the United States, Italy and Spain. T cells, B-cell-depleted T cells, or PBMCs provided the cDNA or gDNA that served as material.

As processed by the authors: The assay estimated nucleated cells by amplifying reference gene primers. Clones were read by immunoSEQ multiplex PCR, and TCRdb kept only the in-frame ones, dropping some. The V and J calls and clone size are taken from that table; D and trimming were inferred from the DNA. The sample contains about 260,000 clones, about nine tenths of which appear only once. CDR1 is MNHEY, CDR2 SVGEGT, per germline. Trimming cost V 4 bases and J 4 bases; bases outside gene matches: 4. This CDR3 is 14 amino acids long. This sequence was found in a woman aged 40 to 50 who had recovered from COVID-19. Sequenced sample: peripheral blood. V gene TRBV6-2 or TRBV6-3 combines with J gene TRBJ2-5; TRBD2 aligns across 9 bases. Written as DNA, the CDR3 is TGTGCCAGCAGTTCCGGGACTAGCACAGAGACCCAGTACTTC. Residues: CASSSGTSTETQYF.